This T cell receptor (beta chain) comes out of a study of T cells in Graves' hyperthyroidism and ophthalmopathy. Study findings and constraints: Ophthalmopathy was model-predicted a median around 6.1 months pre-onset.

Amplified TCR beta CDR3 regions derived from RNA transcripts. Primed by the HTBI set, a first-round RT-PCR was run on the TCR CDR3. Each CDR3 protein gets one entry after TCRdb re-called the multiplex PCR reads with MiXCR. The top ten clones hold around a fifth of a sample with 450,000 to 700,000 distinct CDR3 sequences, about half of them seen once. This clonotype has a count of ten or more. Its target is not known. V lost 6 bases and J 5 bases, leaving 17 bases between the germline ends. The CDR3 has 15 residues. Germline V gene data show CDR1 as MDHEN and CDR2 as SYDVKM. The chain links TRBV28 to TRBJ1-5; weak D call: TRBD1 (6 bases). The source material was peripheral blood or thyroid tissue (not recorded which). The receptor was isolated from an adult woman with Graves' disease, either hyperthyroidism or ophthalmopathy (not recorded which). CDR3 coding DNA: TGTGCCAGCAGCGTGGACAGCCCCTCGGATCAGCCCCAGCATTTT. This gives the protein CASSVDSPSDQPQHF.